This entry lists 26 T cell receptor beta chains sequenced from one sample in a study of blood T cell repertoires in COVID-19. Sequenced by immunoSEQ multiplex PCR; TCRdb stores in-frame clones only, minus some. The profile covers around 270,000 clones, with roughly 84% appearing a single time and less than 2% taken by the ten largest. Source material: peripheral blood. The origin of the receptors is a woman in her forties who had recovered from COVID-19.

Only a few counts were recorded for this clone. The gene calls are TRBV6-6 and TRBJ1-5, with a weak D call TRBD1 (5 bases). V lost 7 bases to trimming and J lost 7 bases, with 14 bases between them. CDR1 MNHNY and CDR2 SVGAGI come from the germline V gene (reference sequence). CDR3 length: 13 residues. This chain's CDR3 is CASTQGGGQPQHF. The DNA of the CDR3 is TGTGCCAGCACCCAGGGAGGTGGCCAGCCCCAGCATTTT.

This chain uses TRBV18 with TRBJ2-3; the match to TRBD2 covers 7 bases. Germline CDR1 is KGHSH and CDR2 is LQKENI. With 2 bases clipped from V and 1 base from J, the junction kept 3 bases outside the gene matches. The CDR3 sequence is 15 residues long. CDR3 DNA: TGTGCCAGCTCACCAGGGGACTACCGCACAGATACGCAGTATTTT. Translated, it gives CASSPGDYRTDTQYF.

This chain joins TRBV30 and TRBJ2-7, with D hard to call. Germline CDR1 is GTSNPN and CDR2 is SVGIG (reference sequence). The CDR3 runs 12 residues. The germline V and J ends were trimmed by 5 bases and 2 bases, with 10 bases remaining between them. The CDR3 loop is CAWGRSTYEQYF. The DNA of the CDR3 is TGTGCCTGGGGCCGGAGCACCTACGAGCAGTACTTC.

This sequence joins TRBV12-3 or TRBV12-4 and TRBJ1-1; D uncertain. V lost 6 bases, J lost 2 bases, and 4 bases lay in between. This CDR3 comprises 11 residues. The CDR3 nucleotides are TGTGCCAGCAGACAAAACACTGAAGCTTTCTTT. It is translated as CASRQNTEAFF.

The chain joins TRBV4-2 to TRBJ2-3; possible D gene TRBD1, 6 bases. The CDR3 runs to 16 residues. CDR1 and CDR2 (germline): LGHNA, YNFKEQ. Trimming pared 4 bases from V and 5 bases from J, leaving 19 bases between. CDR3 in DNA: TGTGCCAGCAGCCGTTCGATGGGGGCCAGGGAAGATACGCAGTATTTT. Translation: CASSRSMGAREDTQYF.

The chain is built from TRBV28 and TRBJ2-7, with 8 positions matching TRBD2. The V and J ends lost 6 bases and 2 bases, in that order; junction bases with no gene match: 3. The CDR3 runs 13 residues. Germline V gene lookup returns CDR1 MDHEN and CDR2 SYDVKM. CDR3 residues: CASRVAGTYEQYF. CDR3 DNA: TGTGCCAGCAGGGTAGCGGGAACCTACGAGCAGTACTTC.

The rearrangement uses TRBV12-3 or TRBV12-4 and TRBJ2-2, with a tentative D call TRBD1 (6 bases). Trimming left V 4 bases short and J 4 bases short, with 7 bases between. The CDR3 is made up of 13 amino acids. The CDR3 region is CASSSQGTGELFF. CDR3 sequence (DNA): TGTGCCAGCAGTTCACAGGGCACCGGGGAGCTGTTTTTT.

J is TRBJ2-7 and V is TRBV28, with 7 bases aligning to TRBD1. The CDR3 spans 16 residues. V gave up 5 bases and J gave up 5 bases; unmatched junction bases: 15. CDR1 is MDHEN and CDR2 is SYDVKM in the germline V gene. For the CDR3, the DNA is TGTGCCAGCAGTCCCTACCGCGGACAGGCAGTTAACGAGCAGTACTTC. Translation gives CASSPYRGQAVNEQYF.

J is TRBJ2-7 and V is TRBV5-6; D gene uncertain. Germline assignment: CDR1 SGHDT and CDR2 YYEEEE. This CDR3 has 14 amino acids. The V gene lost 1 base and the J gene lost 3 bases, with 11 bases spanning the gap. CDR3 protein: CASSLRVRYYEQYF. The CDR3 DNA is TGTGCCAGCAGCTTGCGGGTTAGATACTACGAGCAGTACTTC.

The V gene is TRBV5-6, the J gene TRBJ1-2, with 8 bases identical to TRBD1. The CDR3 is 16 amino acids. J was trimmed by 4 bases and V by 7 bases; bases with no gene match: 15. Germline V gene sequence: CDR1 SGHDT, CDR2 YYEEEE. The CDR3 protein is CASGLGQGGRSYGYTF. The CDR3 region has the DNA TGTGCCAGCGGACTTGGACAGGGCGGTAGGAGCTATGGCTACACCTTC.

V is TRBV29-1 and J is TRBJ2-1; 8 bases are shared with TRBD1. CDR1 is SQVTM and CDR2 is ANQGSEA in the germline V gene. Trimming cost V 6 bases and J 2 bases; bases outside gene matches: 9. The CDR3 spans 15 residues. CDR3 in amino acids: CSVGGGQAPYNEQFF. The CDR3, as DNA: TGCAGCGTCGGAGGGGGACAGGCCCCCTACAATGAGCAGTTCTTC.

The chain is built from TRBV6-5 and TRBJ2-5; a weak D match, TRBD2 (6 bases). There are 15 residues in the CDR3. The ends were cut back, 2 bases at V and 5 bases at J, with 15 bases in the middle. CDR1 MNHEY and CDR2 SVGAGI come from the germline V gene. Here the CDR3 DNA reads TGTGCCAGCAGTTACCAGGGACTTAAGGGCGAGACCCAGTACTTC. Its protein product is CASSYQGLKGETQYF.

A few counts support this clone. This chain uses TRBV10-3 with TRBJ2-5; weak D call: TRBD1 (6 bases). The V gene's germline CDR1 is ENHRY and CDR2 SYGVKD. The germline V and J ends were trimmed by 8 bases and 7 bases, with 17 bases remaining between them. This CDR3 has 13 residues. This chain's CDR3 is CAIAAGALGTQYF. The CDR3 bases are TGTGCCATCGCGGCAGGGGCCCTAGGGACCCAGTACTTC.

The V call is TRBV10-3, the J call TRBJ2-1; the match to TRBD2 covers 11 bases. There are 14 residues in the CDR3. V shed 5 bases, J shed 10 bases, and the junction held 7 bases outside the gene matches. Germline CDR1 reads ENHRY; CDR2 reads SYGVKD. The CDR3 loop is CAISLAGGRGEQFF. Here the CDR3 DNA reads TGTGCCATCAGTCTAGCGGGGGGCCGGGGCGAGCAGTTCTTC.

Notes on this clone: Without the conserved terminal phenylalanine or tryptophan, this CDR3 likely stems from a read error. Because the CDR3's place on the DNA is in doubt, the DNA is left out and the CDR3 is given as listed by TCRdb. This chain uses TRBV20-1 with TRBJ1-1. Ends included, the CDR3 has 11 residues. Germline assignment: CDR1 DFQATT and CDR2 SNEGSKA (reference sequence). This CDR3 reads CSARDRGGLGL.

In DNA form, the CDR3 reads TGTGCCAGCAGTCCGGCAGGTCAGAAACTGTTTTTT. Protein product: CASSPAGQKLFF. This chain joins TRBV12-3 or TRBV12-4 and TRBJ1-4; D unresolved. The ends were cut back, 5 bases at V and 11 bases at J, with 12 bases in the middle. CDR3 size: 12 residues.

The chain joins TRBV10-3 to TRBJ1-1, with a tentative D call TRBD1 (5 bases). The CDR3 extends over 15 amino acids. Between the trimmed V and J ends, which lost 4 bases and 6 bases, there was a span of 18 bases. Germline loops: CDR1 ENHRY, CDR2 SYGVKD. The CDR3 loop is CAISAPASGLSEAFF. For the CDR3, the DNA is TGTGCCATCAGTGCCCCCGCATCAGGGCTCTCTGAAGCTTTCTTT.

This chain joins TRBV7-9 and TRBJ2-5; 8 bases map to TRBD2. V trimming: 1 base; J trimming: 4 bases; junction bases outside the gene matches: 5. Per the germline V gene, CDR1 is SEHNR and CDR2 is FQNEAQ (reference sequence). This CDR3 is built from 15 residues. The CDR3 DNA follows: TGTGCCAGCAGCTTAGAGAACGGGGGGGCAGAGACCCAGTACTTC. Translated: CASSLENGGAETQYF.

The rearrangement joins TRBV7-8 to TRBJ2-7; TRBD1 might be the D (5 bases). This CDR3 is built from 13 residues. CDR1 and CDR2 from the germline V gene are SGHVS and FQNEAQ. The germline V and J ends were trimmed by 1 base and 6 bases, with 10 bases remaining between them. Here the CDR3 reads CASSLEVGVEQYF. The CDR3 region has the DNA TGTGCCAGCAGCTTAGAGGTAGGGGTCGAGCAGTACTTC.

CDR3 protein: CASSLGPIIGNQPQHF. The CDR3 coding sequence is TGTGCCAGCAGCTTAGGTCCCATTATAGGCAATCAGCCCCAGCATTTT. This chain joins TRBV7-9 and TRBJ1-5; the D is unclear. Germline loops: CDR1 SEHNR, CDR2 FQNEAQ (reference sequence). With 1 base removed from V and 2 bases from J, the gap between germline ends came to 12 bases. The CDR3 is 16 residues long.

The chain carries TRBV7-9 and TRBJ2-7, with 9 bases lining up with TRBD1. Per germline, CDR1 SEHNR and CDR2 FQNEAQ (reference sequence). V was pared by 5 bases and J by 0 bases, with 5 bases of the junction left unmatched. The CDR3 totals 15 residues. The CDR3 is CASSPRQGDSYEQYF. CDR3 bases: TGTGCCAGCAGCCCTCGACAGGGGGACTCCTACGAGCAGTACTTC. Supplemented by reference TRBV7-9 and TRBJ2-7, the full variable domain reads DTGVSQNPRHKITKRGQNVTFRCDPISEHNRLYWYRQTLGQGPEFLTYFQNEAQLEKSRLLSDRFSAERPKGSFSTLEIQRTEQGDSAMYLCASSPRQGDSYEQYFGPGTRLTVT.

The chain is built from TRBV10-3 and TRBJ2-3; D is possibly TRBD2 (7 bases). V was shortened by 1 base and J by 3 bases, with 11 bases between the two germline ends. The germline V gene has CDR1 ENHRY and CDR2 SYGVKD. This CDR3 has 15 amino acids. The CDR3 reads CAISELEGGTDTQYF. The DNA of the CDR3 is TGTGCCATCAGTGAGTTGGAGGGGGGGACAGATACGCAGTATTTT.

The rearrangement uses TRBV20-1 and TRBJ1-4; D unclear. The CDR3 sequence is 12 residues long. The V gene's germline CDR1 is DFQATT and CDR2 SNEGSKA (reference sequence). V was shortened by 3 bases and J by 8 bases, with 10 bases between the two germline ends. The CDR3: CSASPSIEKLFF. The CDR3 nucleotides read TGCAGTGCTAGTCCCAGTATCGAAAAACTGTTTTTT.

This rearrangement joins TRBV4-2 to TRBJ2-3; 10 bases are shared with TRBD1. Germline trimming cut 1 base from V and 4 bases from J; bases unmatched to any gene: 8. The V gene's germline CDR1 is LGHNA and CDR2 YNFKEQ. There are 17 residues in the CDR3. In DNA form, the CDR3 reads TGTGCCAGCAGCCAAGTCGGCGGGACAGGGGCGGCAGATACGCAGTATTTT. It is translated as CASSQVGGTGAADTQYF.

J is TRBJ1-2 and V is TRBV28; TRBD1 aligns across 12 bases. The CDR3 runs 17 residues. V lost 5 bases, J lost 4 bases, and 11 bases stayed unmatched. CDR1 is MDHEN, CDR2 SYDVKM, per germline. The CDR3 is CASSRRDRGLFGYGYTF. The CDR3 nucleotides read TGTGCCAGCAGTCGCCGGGACAGGGGGCTTTTTGGCTATGGCTACACCTTC.

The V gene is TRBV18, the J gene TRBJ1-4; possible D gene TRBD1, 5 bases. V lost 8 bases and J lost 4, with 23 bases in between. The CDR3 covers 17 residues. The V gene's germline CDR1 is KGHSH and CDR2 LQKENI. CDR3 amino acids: CASTQRRGTFSNEKLFF. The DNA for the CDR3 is TGTGCCAGCACCCAGCGTCGGGGGACTTTCAGTAATGAAAAACTGTTTTTT.